This TCR beta chain was documented in a study of cytomegalovirus exposure and HLA in healthy donors (dated by TCRdb to the late 2010s). Broadly, across the study: An earlier analysis of 587 of the donors reported roughly 300 Gb of sequence data and 90 million to 120 million unique TCR beta sequences obtained from approximately 180 million T cells. An early release covering around 630 HLA-typed donors comprised approximately 290 gigabases of sequencing data and some 79 million unique TCR sequences. Roughly 5 DR-DQ haplotypes were handled as single units for association and clustering, since linkage in the cohort was strong. In a later genetic analysis, genome-wide SNP genotypes for 398 of the 666 donors were used, and that subset was treated as a discovery cohort. Along with the approximately 600-subject first cohort, a separate validation cohort of some 130 different subjects was used. On average, around 240,000 unique TCR beta nucleotide sequences were sequenced per donor among a few hundred genotyped donors of the cohort, with roughly 18% of those sequences being non-productive. To study patterns of TCR occurrence, a later analysis re-analyzed previously published TCR beta repertoires from 650 to 750 donors and added high-resolution HLA genotyping. Using immunosequencing, the study profiled T cell repertoires from 550 to 750 subjects and related those repertoires to cytomegalovirus serostatus. Donor age, sex, ethnicity and CMV serostatus were collected together with the repertoire data. Rather than using new phenotypic data, the later analysis identified candidate immune exposures from TCR beta sequences and from how often those sequences occurred across donors. To decide whether each TCR beta V gene segment behaved as functional or pseudogenic, an earlier analysis of some 570 of the donors relied on high-throughput TCR beta sequencing. HLA typing covered class I and class II loci at four-digit resolution. The number of typed donors differed by locus: about 629-630 for A, B, C, DRB1 and DQB1; roughly 510 for DQA1; around 610 for DPA1; and around 450 for DPB1. The study aimed to test whether cataloging public T cell receptors could reveal signatures of past pathogen exposure. All discovery cohort repertoires had been generated using a single sequencing platform. Of the roughly 400 genotyped donors, 80% to 90% were placed in the genetic ancestry cluster associated with self-reported Caucasian donors. The study combined high-throughput TCR immunosequencing, statistical association of individual TCRs with disease status, and machine learning to predict cytomegalovirus infection status.

To prepare the library, the immunoSEQ multiplex PCR assay was applied. The multiplex PCR relied on a mix of 60 forward primers for TCR Vbeta segments and 13 reverse primers for TCR Jbeta segments. Amplification of the CDR3 region of rearranged TCR beta genes was performed with a multiplex PCR assay on genomic DNA. The Illumina HiSeq System was used to sequence the amplified TCR beta libraries as 87-base-pair reads. As for the authors' bioinformatics: A later analysis tallied approximately 87 million unique TCR beta chains across the 666 repertoires, and some 10 million of those chains were shared by two or more donors. Raw reads were error-corrected and collapsed into unique sequences with a nearest-neighbor algorithm that merged closely related sequences to remove PCR and sequencing errors. V, D and J gene segments were assigned by aligning CDR3 sequences to IMGT reference sequences. For a sequence to be retained, a match of at least six nucleotides to both a V gene segment and a J gene segment was required. Rearrangements were called productive when the CDR3 lacked stop codons and stayed in frame with V and J; all others were non-productive. Following IMGT convention, CDR3 was defined as the stretch from the second conserved V-encoded cysteine up to the conserved J-encoded phenylalanine. The earlier analysis of a few hundred of the donors excluded sequences that lacked an unambiguous match to a single V gene segment. In an earlier analysis of about 590 of the donors, a V segment was called functional when productive rearrangements were above 56.7%, and segregating when the standard deviation between donors exceeded 5%. A statistical classification framework was built to diagnose cytomegalovirus status from the catalog of TCR beta chain sequences. A later analysis assigned V and J genes by comparing TCR nucleotide sequences with IMGT/GENE-DB human TR gene sequences. In a later analysis, CDR3 sequences and most-parsimonious VDJ recombination scenarios were assigned using the TCRdist pipeline. In a later analysis, each TCR beta chain was defined by its CDR3 amino acid sequence together with its V-gene family, and reads without a unique V-gene family were excluded. As a way to deal with suspected cross-contamination and a sequencing artifact, a later analysis dropped roughly 620 nucleotide sequences that were highly shared and had low generation probability. For each public chain, a later analysis derived a clonal expansion index from normalized ranks of inferred template counts within each repertoire. In a later analysis, generation probabilities were computed with a VDJ recombination model fitted to out-of-frame rearrangements, and the resulting probabilities were checked against IGoR. Hypergeometric tests were used in a later analysis to score TCR-TCR, TCR-HLA and TCR-CMV co-occurrence, with a repertoire-size bias correction applied to the TCR pairs. To estimate false discovery rates, a later analysis permuted the HLA or CMV assignments 20 times. A later analysis grouped co-occurring TCRs with DBSCAN, adding TCRdist sequence similarity when clustering within HLA-allele-positive subsets. Co-occurrence clustering excluded repertoires with fewer than 30,000 or more than 120,000 public chains, plus five with anomalous nucleotide sharing. TCRdb took over this immuneACCESS table, retaining in-frame rearrangements with V and J assigned. Such tables are incomplete; in checked studies, under half of the missing clones stem from an unresolved V gene, and the remainder is unexplained. Clone size and the V and J calls come from that table; the DNA yielded D and trimming. In all, the sample holds 55,000 to 65,000 clones, and 85% to 90% of those were seen once. Around 10% of the sample goes to the ten largest clones.

The germline V gene yields MNHEY for CDR1 and SVGAGI for CDR2. The CDR3 measures 15 amino acids from cysteine to phenylalanine. Only the CDR3 region is kept as DNA, spanning 45 bases read in frame from base 1. The V end loses 7 bases and the J end loses 4 bases, and a stretch of 20 bases separates them. What the authors observed across the whole study: A further reported finding was that TCR beta sequences accurately predicted the HLA-A and HLA-B alleles for most subjects in the first cohort. The study gave a list of 150 to 200 TCR beta chains associated with cytomegalovirus. The authors suggested that the approach could potentially be extended to other disease states and immunological phenotypes. Because counts were too low, some 17 rarely observed V segments, including chromosome 9 orphons, were excluded from the earlier analysis of several hundred of the donors. Most TCR sequences were seen in very few donors, while some public TCRs were found in many individuals. In a later analysis, several top co-occurrence clusters were reported to appear linked to parvovirus B19, influenza, CMV and Epstein-Barr virus. The classifier was reported to diagnose cytomegalovirus status with high specificity and sensitivity in both the original cohort and the validation cohort. An association between a missense DCLRE1C variant and V-gene and J-gene trimming of TCR beta chains was found in a later genetic analysis and replicated in an independent cohort. Presence/absence analyses assumed roughly uniform sequencing depth across donors, an assumption that may not hold. In an earlier analysis of about 550 of the donors, most TCR beta V segments were observed in productive rearrangements about 87% or about 30% of the time, broadly matching IMGT annotations. Compared with the 666-donor mean, donors in an Asian-associated ancestry cluster had fewer N-insertions in productive TCRs, according to a later genetic analysis. Some IMGT-functional V segments, including TRBV6-2 and TRBV6-3, could not be told apart with the 87-base-pair reads, so those segments were excluded. According to a later analysis, most CMV-associated TCR beta chains appeared to be HLA-restricted, and the HLA associations seemed to be driven largely by CMV exposure. A cluster of highly shared sequence variants was judged likely to represent a technical artifact of the sequencing pipeline. For the cohort, immune exposure information was limited to CMV serostatus. Linkage disequilibrium might explain the correlated functional status among segregating V segments, but an unknown experimental factor could not be ruled out. A later analysis found that TCR association rates varied across HLA loci, with DRB1 alleles showing the most associated TCRs and HLA-C alleles the fewest. Only TCR beta chains were sequenced in this cohort, and the absence of alpha or paired-chain data limited detectable features. In a later analysis, HLA-associated TCR beta chains showed more clonal expansion and lower generation probabilities than non-associated chains that were equally common. Because HLA typing was unavailable for some donors at each locus, only the typed subset was used in association tests. A later analysis associated 15,000 to 20,000 TCR beta sequences with specific HLA alleles at a false discovery rate of 0.05. In vitro tests confirmed that a few of the cytomegalovirus-associated TCR beta chains recognize cytomegalovirus antigens. When HLA alleles, especially DR and DQ, strongly co-occurred, TCR associations were difficult to assign to individual alleles.

The cohort comprised around 700 healthy bone marrow donors. All cohort members were sampled while nominally healthy, although unrecorded immune exposures were likely present. The donor was CMV seronegative and belonged to the group of roughly 330 seronegative cohort members. A peripheral blood sample was provided by each donor, and peripheral blood mononuclear cells were used for TCR beta sequencing. The Qiagen DNeasy Blood Extraction Kit was used to extract genomic DNA from the blood cell samples. Regarding this clone: The antigen this receptor binds is unknown. The sample holds no much larger clone one base away, and base qualities are not on file.

Sequencing input: PBMCs. The rearrangement combines TRBV6-5 with TRBJ2-7; the best D guess is TRBD2, with 5 bases matching. The receptor comes from a female donor in good health and CMV-seronegative. CDR3 sequence: CASTISFAAGYEQYF. The nucleotide sequence reads TGTGCCAGCACCATCTCATTTGCGGCGGGTTACGAGCAGTACTTC.